This T cell receptor (beta chain) is drawn from a study of blood T cell repertoires in COVID-19. In germline, CDR1 is LNHDA, CDR2 SQIVND (reference sequence). The length of the CDR3 is 17 residues. The ends were cut back, 1 base at V and 1 base at J, with 14 bases in the middle. Assay: immunoSEQ multiplex PCR; the TCRdb copy retains only in-frame clones and omits some. The sample records over 200,000 clones, around 82% being singletons. The sample was peripheral blood. This receptor was taken from a man older than 75 with acute or convalescent COVID-19. This sequence joins TRBV19 and TRBJ2-1, with D perhaps matching TRBD1 (6 bases). CDR3 loop: CASSIAPPGTSYNEQFF. The CDR3 nucleotides are TGTGCCAGTAGTATAGCCCCACCCGGGACATCCTACAATGAGCAGTTCTTC.